This T cell receptor (beta chain) is from a study of radiotherapy plus CTLA-4 blockade in lung cancer. Germline assignment: CDR1 LNHDA and CDR2 SQIVND (reference sequence). The CDR3 spans 11 residues. V was pared by 8 bases and J by 3 bases, with 7 bases between. People whose metastatic non-small-cell lung cancer was chemo-refractory got focal radiation along with CTLA-4 blockade by ipilimumab. TCRdb's table, derived via immunoSEQ multiplex PCR, lists solely in-frame clones and lacks some. Of under 55,000 clones in the sample, roughly 84% were seen once. The sample consisted of peripheral blood, taken from a patient treated with radiotherapy plus ipilimumab. The rearrangement uses TRBV19 and TRBJ1-2, with a weak D call TRBD1 (6 bases). This sequence originates from a human donor with non-small cell lung cancer who had a partial response to radiotherapy plus ipilimumab. The CDR3 DNA sequence: TGTGCCAGTCAGGGGTACTATGGCTACACCTTC. Its translation: CASQGYYGYTF.